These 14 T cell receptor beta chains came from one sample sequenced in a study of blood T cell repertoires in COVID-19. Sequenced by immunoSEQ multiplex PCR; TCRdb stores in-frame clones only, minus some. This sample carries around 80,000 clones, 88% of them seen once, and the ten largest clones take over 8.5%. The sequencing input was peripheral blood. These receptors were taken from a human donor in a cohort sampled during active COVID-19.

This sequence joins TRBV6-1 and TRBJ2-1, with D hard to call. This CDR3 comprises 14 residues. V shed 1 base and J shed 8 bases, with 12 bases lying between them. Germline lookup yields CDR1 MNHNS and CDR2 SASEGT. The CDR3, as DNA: TGTGCCAGCAGTGAAGTCGGTGGGCTGGATGAGCAGTTCTTC. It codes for CASSEVGGLDEQFF.

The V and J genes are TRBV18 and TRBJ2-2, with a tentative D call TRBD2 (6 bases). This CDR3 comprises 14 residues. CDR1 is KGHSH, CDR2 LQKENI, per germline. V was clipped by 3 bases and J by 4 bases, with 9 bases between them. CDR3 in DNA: TGTGCCAGCTCACCTGGACTATTCACCGGGGAGCTGTTTTTT. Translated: CASSPGLFTGELFF. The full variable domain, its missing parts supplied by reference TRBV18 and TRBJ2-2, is NAGVMQNPRHLVRRRGQEARLRCSPMKGHSHVYWYRQLPEEGLKFMVYLQKENIIDESGMPKERFSAEFPKEGPSILRIQQVVRGDSAAYFCASSPGLFTGELFFGEGSRLTVL.

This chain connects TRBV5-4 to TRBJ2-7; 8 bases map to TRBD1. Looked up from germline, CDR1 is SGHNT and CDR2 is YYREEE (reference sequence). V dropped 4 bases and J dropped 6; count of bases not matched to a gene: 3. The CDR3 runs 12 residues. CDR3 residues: CASSPTGGEQYF. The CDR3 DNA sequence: TGTGCCAGCAGCCCAACAGGGGGCGAGCAGTACTTC.

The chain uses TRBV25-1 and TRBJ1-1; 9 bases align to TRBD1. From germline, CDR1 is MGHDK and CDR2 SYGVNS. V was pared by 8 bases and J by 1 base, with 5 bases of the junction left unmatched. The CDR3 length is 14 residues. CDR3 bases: TGTGCCAGCCGTCAGACAGGGGGGAACACTGAAGCTTTCTTT. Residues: CASRQTGGNTEAFF.

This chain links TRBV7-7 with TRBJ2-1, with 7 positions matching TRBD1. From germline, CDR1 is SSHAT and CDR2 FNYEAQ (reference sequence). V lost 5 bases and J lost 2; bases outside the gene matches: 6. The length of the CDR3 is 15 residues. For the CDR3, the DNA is TGTGCCAGCAGCAAAGCGACAGGGACCTACAATGAGCAGTTCTTC. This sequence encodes CASSKATGTYNEQFF. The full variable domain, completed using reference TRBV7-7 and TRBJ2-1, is GAGVSQSPRYKVTKRGQDVTLRCDPISSHATLYWYQQALGQGPEFLTYFNYEAQPDKSGLPSDRFSAERPEGSISTLTIQRTEQRDSAMYRCASSKATGTYNEQFFGPGTRLTVL.

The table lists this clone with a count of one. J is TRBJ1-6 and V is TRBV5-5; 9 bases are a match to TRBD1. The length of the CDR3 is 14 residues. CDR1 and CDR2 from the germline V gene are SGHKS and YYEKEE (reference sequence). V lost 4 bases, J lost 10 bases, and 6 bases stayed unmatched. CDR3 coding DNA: TGTGCCAGCAGCAAGACAGGGGGAAACTCACCCCTCCACTTT. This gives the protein CASSKTGGNSPLHF.

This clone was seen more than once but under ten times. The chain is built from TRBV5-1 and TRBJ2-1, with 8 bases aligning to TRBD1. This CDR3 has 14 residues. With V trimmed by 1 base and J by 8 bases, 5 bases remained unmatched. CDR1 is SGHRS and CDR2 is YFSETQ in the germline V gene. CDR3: CASSLRDRIYEQFF. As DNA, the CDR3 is TGCGCCAGCAGCTTGCGGGACAGGATTTATGAGCAGTTCTTC.

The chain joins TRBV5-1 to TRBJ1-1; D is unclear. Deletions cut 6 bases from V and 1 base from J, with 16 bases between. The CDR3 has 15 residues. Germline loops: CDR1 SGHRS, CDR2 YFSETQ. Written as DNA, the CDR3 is TGCGCCAGCACCCGCCTCGGGTTAGAGAACACTGAAGCTTTCTTT. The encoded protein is CASTRLGLENTEAFF.

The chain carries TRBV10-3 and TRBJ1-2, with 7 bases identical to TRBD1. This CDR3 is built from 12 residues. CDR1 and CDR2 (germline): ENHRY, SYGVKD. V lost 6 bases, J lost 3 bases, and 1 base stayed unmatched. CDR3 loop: CAISGTDYGYTF. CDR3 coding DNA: TGTGCCATCAGCGGGACAGACTATGGCTACACCTTC.

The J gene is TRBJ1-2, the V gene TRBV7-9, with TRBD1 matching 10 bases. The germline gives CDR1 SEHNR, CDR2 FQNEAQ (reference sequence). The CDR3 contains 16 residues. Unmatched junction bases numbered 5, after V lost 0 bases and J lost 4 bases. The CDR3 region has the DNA TGTGCCAGCAGCTTAGCGACAGGGGGCGCCGGCTATGGCTACACCTTC. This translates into CASSLATGGAGYGYTF. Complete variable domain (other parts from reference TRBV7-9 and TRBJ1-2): DTGVSQNPRHKITKRGQNVTFRCDPISEHNRLYWYRQTLGQGPEFLTYFQNEAQLEKSRLLSDRFSAERPKGSFSTLEIQRTEQGDSAMYLCASSLATGGAGYGYTFGSGTRLTVV.

The CDR3 region has the DNA TGTGCCAGCAGGCGCCCGAACACTGAAGCTTTCTTT. Protein sequence: CASRRPNTEAFF. The rearrangement links TRBV27 to TRBJ1-1; D call uncertain. Germline CDR1 is MNHEY and CDR2 is SMNVEV (reference sequence). V lost 6 bases to trimming and J lost 1 base, with 6 bases between them. The CDR3 loop spans 12 amino acids.

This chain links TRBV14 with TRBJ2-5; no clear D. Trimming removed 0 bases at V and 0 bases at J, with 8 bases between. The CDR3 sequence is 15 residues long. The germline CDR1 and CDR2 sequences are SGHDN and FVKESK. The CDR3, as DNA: TGTGCCAGCAGCCAAGATCTGCAGAACCAAGAGACCCAGTACTTC. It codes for CASSQDLQNQETQYF. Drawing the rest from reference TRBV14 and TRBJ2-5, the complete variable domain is EAGVTQFPSHSVIEKGQTVTLRCDPISGHDNLYWYRRVMGKEIKFLLHFVKESKQDESGMPNNRFLAERTGGTYSTLKVQPAELEDSGVYFCASSQDLQNQETQYFGPGTRLLVL.

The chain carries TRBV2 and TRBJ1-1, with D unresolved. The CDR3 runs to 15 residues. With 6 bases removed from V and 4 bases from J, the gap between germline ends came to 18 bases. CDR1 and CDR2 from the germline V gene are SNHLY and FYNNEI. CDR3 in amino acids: CASRSRPGEGTEAFF. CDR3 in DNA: TGTGCCAGCAGATCACGCCCGGGAGAGGGCACTGAAGCTTTCTTT. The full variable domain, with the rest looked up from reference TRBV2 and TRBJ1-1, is EPEVTQTPSHQVTQMGQEVILRCVPISNHLYFYWYRQILGQKVEFLVSFYNNEISEKSEIFDDQFSVERPDGSNFTLKIRSTKLEDSAMYFCASRSRPGEGTEAFFGQGTRLTVV.

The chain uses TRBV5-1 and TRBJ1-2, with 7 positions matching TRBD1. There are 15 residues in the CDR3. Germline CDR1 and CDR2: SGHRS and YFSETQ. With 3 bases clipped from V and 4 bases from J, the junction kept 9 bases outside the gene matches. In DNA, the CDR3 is TGCGCCAGCAGCTCGGCCGGGCGACAGGGCTATGGCTACACCTTC. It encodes CASSSAGRQGYGYTF.